The rows below give T cell receptor beta chains drawn from one sample of a study of blood T cell repertoires in COVID-19. Measured with immunoSEQ multiplex PCR; TCRdb has only the in-frame clones, and not every one. The sample carries 180,000 or so clones, 70% to 85% recorded once. Sequencing was performed on peripheral blood. The receptor source for this set is a woman of 80 years or more with acute or convalescent COVID-19. CDR3s include the opening cysteine and the closing phenylalanine or tryptophan. D genes are given only for firm matches. Clone size is not always given. Where it is, it says once, few, many or a class for expanded clones.

j_call d_call clone_size v_call cdr3_nt cdr3_aa
TRBJ1-2 NA NA TRBV21-1 TGTGCCAGCAGCCGTACCCTCACAGGGAAGGGCTATGGCTACACCTTC CASSRTLTGKGYGYTF
TRBJ2-7 NA NA TRBV6-6 TGTGCCAGCAGTCTTCGACTGTCGAGCTCCTACGAGCAGTACTTC CASSLRLSSSYEQYF
TRBJ2-3 NA NA TRBV21-1 TGTGCCAGCAGCAAAGAGAAGGACAAGGAAGATACGCAGTATTTT CASSKEKDKEDTQYF
TRBJ1-4 TRBD1 NA TRBV14 TGTGCCAGCAGCGACAGGGGGCTTATCGGAACTAATGAAAAACTGTTTTTT CASSDRGLIGTNEKLFF
TRBJ2-2 NA NA TRBV3-1/TRBV3-2 TGTGCCAGCAGCTCCGGGACATATAGGGAGCTGTTTTTT CASSSGTYRELFF
TRBJ1-4 NA NA TRBV27 TGTGCCAGCAGAGGGAGGGGCCGCGAAAAACTGTTTTTT CASRGRGREKLFF
TRBJ2-3 TRBD2 NA TRBV9 TGTGCCAGCAGCACCAGACTAGCGGGGGGCACAGATACGCAGTATTTT CASSTRLAGGTDTQYF
TRBJ1-1 NA NA TRBV4-2 TGTGCCAGCAGCCAAGATAACCCCGGAGCAGCTTTCTTT CASSQDNPGAAFF
TRBJ2-2 NA NA TRBV6-5 TGTGCCAGCAGTACCTCAGGGGTGAACACCGGGGAGCTGTTTTTT CASSTSGVNTGELFF
TRBJ2-7 TRBD1 NA TRBV6-5 TGTGCCAGCAGCCCACAGGGGCCCCAAGACGAGCAGTACTTC CASSPQGPQDEQYF
TRBJ2-1 NA NA TRBV4-1 TGCGCCAGCAGCCCCACTTCTACCCTAGCGAGCTCCTACAATGAGCAGTTCTTC CASSPTSTLASSYNEQFF
TRBJ2-3 NA NA TRBV2 TGTGCCAGCAGTGCCCGGGGTTGGGGAGATACGCAGTATTTT CASSARGWGDTQYF
TRBJ2-2 NA NA TRBV5-4 TGTGCCAGCAGCTTGGGGCAGGGGGGCGCCGGGGAGCTGTTTTTT CASSLGQGGAGELFF
TRBJ1-6 TRBD1 NA TRBV6-5 TGTGCCAGCAGTTACCGGGACAGGGTTGTTTCACCCCTCCACTTT CASSYRDRVVSPLHF
TRBJ2-6 TRBD1 NA TRBV5-5 TGTGCCAGCAGCCCGGGACAGGGGGCGAGTGGGGCCAACGTCCTGACTTTC CASSPGQGASGANVLTF
TRBJ2-3 TRBD2 once TRBV30 TGTGCCTGGAATAGCGGGGGCGCAGATACGCAGTATTTT CAWNSGGADTQYF
TRBJ1-6 NA NA TRBV4-3 TGCGCCAGCAGCCAAGATGAGGTCGGTTCACCCCTCCACTTT CASSQDEVGSPLHF
TRBJ2-1 TRBD2 NA TRBV4-1 TGCGCCAGCAGTCCACGGCGGACTAGCGGTAACAATGAGCAGTTCTTC CASSPRRTSGNNEQFF
TRBJ2-7 TRBD2 NA TRBV11-3 TGTGCCAGCAGCTCCCCCAGCGGGGGGGCGGGGTACGAGCAGTACTTC CASSSPSGGAGYEQYF
TRBJ2-5 NA NA TRBV12-3/TRBV12-4 TGTGCCAGCAGTCATGGTGGGGCGGAGACCCAGTACTTC CASSHGGAETQYF
TRBJ2-1 TRBD2 NA TRBV5-4 TGTGCCAGCAGCTTGGGAGGGGGACTAGCCTTATACAATGAGCAGTTCTTC CASSLGGGLALYNEQFF
TRBJ1-4 NA NA TRBV7-9 TGTGCCAGCAGCTTAGGATACAGGGCTGTTGAAAAACTGTTTTTT CASSLGYRAVEKLFF
TRBJ2-3 TRBD2 NA TRBV24-1 TGTGCCACCAGTGACCCTAGCGGGACAGATACGCAGTATTTT CATSDPSGTDTQYF
TRBJ2-5 NA NA TRBV3-1/TRBV3-2 TGTGCCACCTCGGAGGAGACCCAGTACTTC CATSEETQYF
TRBJ1-5 NA NA TRBV7-8 TGTGCCAGCAGCCCCCATTGGGGGGGTTATAGCAATCAGCCCCAGCATTTT CASSPHWGGYSNQPQHF
TRBJ1-6 TRBD1 NA TRBV6-5 TGTGCCAGCAGTTTTGGGACAGCGCTCCACAGTTCACCCCTCCACTTT CASSFGTALHSSPLHF
TRBJ1-5 NA NA TRBV19 TGTGCCAGTGGACAGAGGGTTTCTGGTCAGCCCCAGCATTTT CASGQRVSGQPQHF
TRBJ1-5 NA NA TRBV3-1/TRBV3-2 TGTGCCAGCAGCCCAGGAGCAGGGAATGATCAGCCCCAGCATTTT CASSPGAGNDQPQHF
TRBJ1-1 TRBD1 NA TRBV18 TGTGCCAGCTCACCCGACAGGGGAGTCACTGAAGCTTTCTTT CASSPDRGVTEAFF
TRBJ2-7 TRBD1 NA TRBV6-1 TGTGCCAGCAGTGAGACTTCTGCTGGACAGGCGGACGAGCAGTACTTC CASSETSAGQADEQYF
TRBJ1-5 TRBD1 NA TRBV18 TGTGCCAGCTCACCACGGGGGACAGTCAACAATCAGCCCCAGCATTTT CASSPRGTVNNQPQHF